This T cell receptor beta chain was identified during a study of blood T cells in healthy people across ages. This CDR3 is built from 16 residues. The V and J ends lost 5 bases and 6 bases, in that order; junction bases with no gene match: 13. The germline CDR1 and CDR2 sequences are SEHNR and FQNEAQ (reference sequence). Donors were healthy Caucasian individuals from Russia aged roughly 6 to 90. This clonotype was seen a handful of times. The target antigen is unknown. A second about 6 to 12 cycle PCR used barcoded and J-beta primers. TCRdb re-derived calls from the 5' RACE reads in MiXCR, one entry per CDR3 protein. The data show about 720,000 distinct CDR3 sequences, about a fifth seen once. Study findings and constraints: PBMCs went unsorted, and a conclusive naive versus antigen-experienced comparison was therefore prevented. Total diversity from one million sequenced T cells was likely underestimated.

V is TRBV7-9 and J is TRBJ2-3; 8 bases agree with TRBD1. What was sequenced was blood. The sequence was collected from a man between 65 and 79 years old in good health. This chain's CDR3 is CASSITGQGRRDTQYF. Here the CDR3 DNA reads TGTGCCAGCAGCATTACCGGACAGGGCAGGCGCGATACGCAGTATTTT. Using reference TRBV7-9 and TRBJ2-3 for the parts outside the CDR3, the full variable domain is DTGVSQNPRHKITKRGQNVTFRCDPISEHNRLYWYRQTLGQGPEFLTYFQNEAQLEKSRLLSDRFSAERPKGSFSTLEIQRTEQGDSAMYLCASSITGQGRRDTQYFGPGTRLTVL.